The clone carrying this T cell receptor beta chain appeared a few times. Amplified TCR beta CDR3 regions derived from RNA transcripts. RT-PCR in the first round (using the HTBI primer set) targeted the TCR CDR3. MiXCR was run by TCRdb on the multiplex PCR reads, yielding one entry per CDR3 protein. Among some 460,000 distinct CDR3 sequences listed, approximately 14% were seen once. V lost 4 bases to trimming and J lost 7 bases; unmatched junction nucleotides: 5. The length of the CDR3 is 16 residues. Germline CDR1 is MGHRA and CDR2 is YSYEKL. These data originate in a study of T cells in Graves' hyperthyroidism and ophthalmopathy.

This TCR derives from a woman between 18 and 29 years old with Graves' hyperthyroidism. The sample taken for sequencing was blood. This chain joins TRBV4-1 and TRBJ2-3; 16 bases match TRBD2. Here the CDR3 reads CASSPGLAGGPNTQYF. CDR3 DNA: TGCGCCAGCAGCCCGGGACTAGCGGGAGGGCCCAATACGCAGTATTTT.